This T cell receptor beta chain is from a study of T-cell memory formation after mild COVID-19. Study details: Largely, TCR clusters stayed within a single donor. Study-level findings and limits: While clones contracting from day 15 to 85 were balanced between CD4 and CD8, later expanders leaned CD4+.

TCRdb recomputed calls from the 5' RACE reads with MiXCR, one row per CDR3 protein. Here the sample spans just under 550,000 distinct CDR3 sequences, around 21% being singletons. V was pared by 3 bases and J by 2 bases, with 8 bases between. Germline-derived CDR1 and CDR2 are DFQATT and SNEGSKA (reference sequence). The CDR3 covers 12 residues. In regard to this clonotype: The antigen remains unidentified.

Input material: PBMCs or a T cell subset sorted from them (not recorded which). This clonotype was obtained from an adult woman who had mild COVID-19 (a few samples of this study predate the infection). Cell type and time point are not known. The V gene is TRBV20-1, the J gene TRBJ2-7; the D gene is possibly TRBD1 (6 bases). The chain's CDR3 is CSASQGTYEQYF. CDR3 bases: TGCAGTGCTAGTCAGGGGACCTACGAGCAGTACTTC.